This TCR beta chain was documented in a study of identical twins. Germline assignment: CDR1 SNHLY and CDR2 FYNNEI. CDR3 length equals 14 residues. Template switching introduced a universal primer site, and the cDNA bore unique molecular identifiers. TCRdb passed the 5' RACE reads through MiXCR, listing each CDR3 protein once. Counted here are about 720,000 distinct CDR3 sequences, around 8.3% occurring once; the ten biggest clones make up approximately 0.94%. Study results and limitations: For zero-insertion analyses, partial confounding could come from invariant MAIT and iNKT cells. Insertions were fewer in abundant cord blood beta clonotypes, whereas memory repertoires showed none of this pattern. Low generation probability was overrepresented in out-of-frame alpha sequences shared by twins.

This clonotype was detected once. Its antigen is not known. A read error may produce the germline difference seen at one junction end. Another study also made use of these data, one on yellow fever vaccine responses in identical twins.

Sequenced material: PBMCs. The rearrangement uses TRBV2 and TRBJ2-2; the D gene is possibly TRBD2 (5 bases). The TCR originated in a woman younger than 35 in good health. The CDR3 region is CAGSPLGEGGELFF. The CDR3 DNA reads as TGTGCCGGCAGCCCACTTGGTGAGGGCGGGGAGCTGTTTTTT.